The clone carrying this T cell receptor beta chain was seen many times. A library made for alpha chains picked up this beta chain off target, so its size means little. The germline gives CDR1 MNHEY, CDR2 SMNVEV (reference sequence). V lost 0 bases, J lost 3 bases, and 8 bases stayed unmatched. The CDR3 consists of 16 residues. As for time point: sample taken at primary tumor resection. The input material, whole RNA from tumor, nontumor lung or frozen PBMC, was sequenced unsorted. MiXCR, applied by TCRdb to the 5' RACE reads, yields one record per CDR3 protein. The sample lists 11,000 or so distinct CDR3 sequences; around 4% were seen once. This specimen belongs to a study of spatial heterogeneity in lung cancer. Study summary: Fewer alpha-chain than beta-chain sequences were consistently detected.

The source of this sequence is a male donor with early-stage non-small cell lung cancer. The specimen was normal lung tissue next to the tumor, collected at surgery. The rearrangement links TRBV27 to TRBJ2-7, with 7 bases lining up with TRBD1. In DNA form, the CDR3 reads TGTGCCAGCAGTTTATCAGAGAGACAGGGAATCTACGAGCAGTACTTC. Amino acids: CASSLSERQGIYEQYF.